This T cell receptor beta chain was obtained from a study of blood T cell repertoires in COVID-19. The repertoire was sequenced with immunoSEQ multiplex PCR; TCRdb's copy has only in-frame clones and lacks some. Of 60,000 to 75,000 clones listed, under 85% were seen once; the top ten hold 5.5% to 7%. The V and J ends lost 8 bases and 5 bases, in that order; junction bases with no gene match: 12. Germline loops: CDR1 WSHSY, CDR2 SAAADI. The CDR3 is 16 residues long. The chain recombines TRBV10-2 with TRBJ2-1; TRBD2 agrees at 10 bases. This TCR was sampled from a woman aged 70-85 years with acute or convalescent COVID-19. What was sequenced was peripheral blood. The CDR3 DNA is TGCGCCAGCGGATCTAGCGGGGGCCGACTAGACAATGAGCAGTTCTTC. Amino acid sequence: CASGSSGGRLDNEQFF.